This TCR beta chain was recorded in a study of tumor-infiltrating lymphocytes in primary liver carcinoma. This clonotype has just a few counts. Synthesis of TCR beta cDNA was carried out from approximately 0.55 ug total RNA with a constant-region primer. Libraries covering TCR beta were generated through three nested multiplex PCR rounds (using a slightly modified ARM-PCR). The first two PCR rounds used TRBV1-TRBV30 forward primers with a C-beta reverse primer, about 10 cycles each. Via MiXCR, TCRdb re-called the multiplex PCR reads, giving one row per CDR3 protein. The repertoire holds about 320,000 distinct CDR3 sequences, with 55% to 65% as singletons. Researchers drew blood RNA from unsorted whole blood and extracted germline DNA as well. Prior to surgery, four milliliters of peripheral blood were drawn. Trimming shortened V by 7 bases and J by 0 bases, and 19 bases separated the two germline ends. The CDR3 runs 17 residues. From germline, CDR1 is SGHAT and CDR2 FQDESV (reference sequence).

Sequencing was carried out using peripheral blood. J is TRBJ2-1 and V is TRBV11-1; D unresolved. This TCR was sampled from a man aged 35 to 55 with primary liver carcinoma and hepatitis B virus infection. CDR3 region: CASTIGPGLHSYNEQFF. CDR3 nucleotides: TGTGCCAGCACCATCGGGCCCGGGTTACACTCCTACAATGAGCAGTTCTTC.